This TCR beta chain was retrieved from a study of cytomegalovirus exposure and HLA in healthy donors. On the study more broadly: An analysis done earlier identified more than 100 million unique TCR beta sequences from about 179 million T cells.

Amplification used 60 Vbeta primers and 13 Jbeta primers. Original data processing: Later, tens of millions of unique TCR beta chains were counted in an analysis, and some 11 million of them were shared. Libraries were prepared by immunoSEQ multiplex PCR; TCRdb keeps only in-frame clonotypes and omits some of them. The DNA was the basis for D and trimming; V, J and clone size are from that table. The sample carries more than 150,000 clones, about 80% recorded once. This CDR3 comprises 15 residues. Germline V gene lookup returns CDR1 WSHSY and CDR2 SAAADI. The V gene end was trimmed by 7 bases and the J gene end by 3 bases; junction bases not matched to a gene: 7.

The material sequenced was PBMCs. This receptor was taken from a woman aged 45-59 years in good health and CMV-seropositive. This sequence joins TRBV10-2 and TRBJ2-5, with TRBD2 identical over 11 bases. CDR3 sequence reads: CASTNIAGGEETQYF. CDR3 nucleotides: TGCGCCAGCACTAACATAGCGGGGGGGGAAGAGACCCAGTACTTC.